The 11 T cell receptor beta chains below come from one sample, sequenced in a study of cytomegalovirus exposure and HLA in healthy donors. The PCR employed 60 Vbeta primers together with 13 Jbeta primers. Profiling relied on immunoSEQ multiplex PCR, and the TCRdb table lists in-frame clones only, not all of them. Seen here are approximately 32,000 clones, 90% observed once, and the top ten hold less than 3.5%. Sequencing input: PBMCs. The receptors come from a woman younger than 35 in good health and CMV-seronegative.

This clone was counted only a few times. The gene calls are TRBV10-3 and TRBJ1-1; D is unresolved. V lost 4 bases, J lost 2 bases, and 8 bases lay in between. The CDR3 totals 13 residues. Per germline, CDR1 ENHRY and CDR2 SYGVKD. CDR3 DNA: TGTGCCATCAGTGTTGGCAGTAACACTGAAGCTTTCTTT. This encodes CAISVGSNTEAFF.

This clone occurred once. The rearrangement links TRBV18 to TRBJ2-1, with a tentative D call TRBD2 (6 bases). Germline CDR1 reads KGHSH; CDR2 reads LQKENI. V shed 3 bases and J shed 5 bases, with 14 bases lying between them. CDR3 length: 15 residues. The CDR3: CASSPGDWTHNEQFF. CDR3 bases: TGTGCCAGCTCACCTGGGGACTGGACTCACAATGAGCAGTTCTTC.

This rearrangement joins TRBV27 to TRBJ2-7; 10 nucleotides line up with TRBD1. The germline V gene has CDR1 MNHEY and CDR2 SMNVEV (reference sequence). The CDR3 is 13 amino acids. Trimming cost V 8 bases and J 1 base; bases outside gene matches: 2. CDR3 sequence: CASGTGVSYEQYF. As DNA, the CDR3 is TGTGCCAGCGGGACAGGGGTTTCCTACGAGCAGTACTTC.

This chain uses TRBV14 with TRBJ2-7; the match to TRBD1 covers 8 bases. The CDR3 length is 14 residues. Germline assignment: CDR1 SGHDN and CDR2 FVKESK. Trimming at V came to 6 bases and at J to 4 bases, leaving 8 bases not matched to a gene. CDR3 DNA: TGTGCCAGCAGGCGGACAGGGTATGGGTACGAGCAGTACTTC. Its protein is CASRRTGYGYEQYF.

The CDR3 nucleotides read TGTGCCAGCTCACCACGGACTGTTCAGACTGGAAACACCATATATTTT. Amino acid sequence: CASSPRTVQTGNTIYF. This rearrangement joins TRBV18 to TRBJ1-3, with no clear D. This CDR3 is 16 amino acids long. Germline-derived CDR1 and CDR2 are KGHSH and LQKENI. The germline V and J ends were trimmed by 1 base and 2 bases, with 12 bases remaining between them.

This chain connects TRBV11-2 to TRBJ2-3, with TRBD1 matching over 7 bases. This CDR3 region has 15 residues. Losses at the gene ends were 3 bases for V and 2 bases for J; bases not matched to a gene: 5. CDR1 and CDR2 from the germline V gene are SGHAT and FQNNGV. The CDR3 protein is CASSFRDRYTDTQYF. The CDR3 DNA reads TGTGCCAGCAGCTTTCGGGACAGATACACAGATACGCAGTATTTT.

This clone has more than one count but fewer than ten. This chain links TRBV5-6 with TRBJ2-1; D gene ambiguous. Germline V gives CDR1 SGHDT, CDR2 YYEEEE. The V gene lost 1 base and the J gene lost 7 bases, with 6 bases spanning the gap. There are 12 residues in the CDR3. CDR3 DNA: TGTGCCAGCAGCTTGAGCCGTAATGAGCAGTTCTTC. Residues: CASSLSRNEQFF. Using reference TRBV5-6 and TRBJ2-1 for the parts outside the CDR3, the full variable domain is DAGVTQSPTHLIKTRGQQVTLRCSPKSGHDTVSWYQQALGQGPQFIFQYYEEEERQRGNFPDRFSGHQFPNYSSELNVNALLLGDSALYLCASSLSRNEQFFGPGTRLTVL.

V gene TRBV7-9 combines with J gene TRBJ2-7, with D possibly being TRBD2 (6 bases). Germline CDR1 is SEHNR and CDR2 is FQNEAQ (reference sequence). The CDR3 loop spans 16 amino acids. The V end was cut by 0 bases, the J end by 5 bases, with 17 bases between. CDR3 amino acids: CASSLASGLSSNEQYF. CDR3 DNA sequence: TGTGCCAGCAGCTTAGCGTCGGGACTGTCGTCCAACGAGCAGTACTTC.

V usage is TRBV7-9 and J usage is TRBJ2-3; no clear D gene. This CDR3 comprises 18 residues. The ends were cut back, 4 bases at V and 2 bases at J, with 22 bases in the middle. Germline V gives CDR1 SEHNR, CDR2 FQNEAQ (reference sequence). CDR3 amino acids: CASSSRPSQSPFTDTQYF. DNA for the CDR3: TGTGCCAGCAGCTCGAGGCCGTCCCAATCCCCATTCACAGATACGCAGTATTTT.

The chain couples TRBV18 to TRBJ1-4, with D perhaps matching TRBD1 (5 bases). CDR3 size: 17 residues. The germline gives CDR1 KGHSH, CDR2 LQKENI. Trimming removed 8 bases at V and 0 bases at J, with 19 bases between. CDR3: CASAYRGIIATNEKLFF. The CDR3 nucleotides are TGTGCCAGCGCCTACCGGGGGATAATTGCAACTAATGAAAAACTGTTTTTT.

The V and J genes are TRBV2 and TRBJ2-1, with D tentatively TRBD2 (6 bases). V lost 4 bases and J 0 bases, leaving 10 bases between the germline ends. The CDR3 loop spans 15 amino acids. CDR1 and CDR2 from the germline V gene are SNHLY and FYNNEI. Here the CDR3 reads CASSVAERSYNEQFF. The CDR3 nucleotides read TGTGCCAGCAGTGTAGCGGAGCGCTCCTACAATGAGCAGTTCTTC.